What follows describes a single T cell receptor (beta chain). Its antigen is undetermined. TCR templates, some 93,000 per sample, were assayed. The method was immunoSEQ multiplex PCR; TCRdb's version includes in-frame clones alone and lacks a portion of them. The sample consists of about 52,000 clones, about 97% of them appearing once. This entry belongs to a study of siplizumab effects on memory and regulatory T cells. Regarding the study as a whole: Treg origin accounted for an average of around 69% of mappable alloreactive CD4+ clones with siplizumab and about 27% in controls.

Germline V gives CDR1 LNHNV, CDR2 YYDKDF (reference sequence). This CDR3 region has 15 residues. The ends lost 2 bases at V and 5 bases at J; junction bases unmatched: 1. What was sequenced was naive CD4+ T cells sorted from blood. The receptor was isolated from a human donor in good health. V gene TRBV15 combines with J gene TRBJ2-2, with 11 bases identical to TRBD2. This CDR3 is CATSRRTSGTGELFF. CDR3 in DNA: TGTGCCACCAGCAGAAGGACTAGCGGGACCGGGGAGCTGTTTTTT.